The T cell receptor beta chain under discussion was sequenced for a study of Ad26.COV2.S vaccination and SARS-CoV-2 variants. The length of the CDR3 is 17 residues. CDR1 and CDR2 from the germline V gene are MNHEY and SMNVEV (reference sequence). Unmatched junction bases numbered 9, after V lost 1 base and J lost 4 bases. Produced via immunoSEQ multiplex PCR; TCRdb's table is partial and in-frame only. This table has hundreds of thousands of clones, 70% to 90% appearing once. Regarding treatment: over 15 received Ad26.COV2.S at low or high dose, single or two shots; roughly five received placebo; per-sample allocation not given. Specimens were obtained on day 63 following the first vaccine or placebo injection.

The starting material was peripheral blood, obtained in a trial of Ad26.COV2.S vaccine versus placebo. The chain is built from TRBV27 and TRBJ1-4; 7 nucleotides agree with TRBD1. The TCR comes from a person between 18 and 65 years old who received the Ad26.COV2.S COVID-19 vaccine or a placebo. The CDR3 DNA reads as TGTGCCAGCAGTTTATTTGCACCGGGACAGATTAATGAAAAACTGTTTTTT. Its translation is CASSLFAPGQINEKLFF.